This T cell receptor (beta chain) was profiled in a study of cytomegalovirus exposure and HLA in healthy donors. Study-wide findings and caveats: On later analysis, the bulk of CMV-associated TCR beta chains appeared to be HLA-restricted.

Use of 60 Vbeta and 13 Jbeta primers characterized the PCR. Only in-frame clones appear in the TCRdb table, and some are missing; sequencing was by immunoSEQ multiplex PCR. Here the sample table reports approximately 100,000 clones. With regard to this clone: Its antigen is not known.

Healthy people donating bone marrow made up the donors. While unrecorded immune exposures were likely, the donors were nominally healthy when sampled. This TCR came from a middle-aged man in good health and CMV-seronegative. What was sequenced was PBMCs.

CDR3 sequence: CASSYQGQLTDTQYF. DNA for the CDR3: TGTGCCAGCAGTTACCAGGGACAGCTCACAGATACGCAGTATTTT. The rearrangement joins TRBV6-6 to TRBJ2-3, with TRBD1 matching 7 bases. Germline trimming cut 2 bases from V and 2 bases from J; bases unmatched to any gene: 4. CDR3 size: 15 residues. From germline, CDR1 is MNHNY and CDR2 SVGAGI (reference sequence).